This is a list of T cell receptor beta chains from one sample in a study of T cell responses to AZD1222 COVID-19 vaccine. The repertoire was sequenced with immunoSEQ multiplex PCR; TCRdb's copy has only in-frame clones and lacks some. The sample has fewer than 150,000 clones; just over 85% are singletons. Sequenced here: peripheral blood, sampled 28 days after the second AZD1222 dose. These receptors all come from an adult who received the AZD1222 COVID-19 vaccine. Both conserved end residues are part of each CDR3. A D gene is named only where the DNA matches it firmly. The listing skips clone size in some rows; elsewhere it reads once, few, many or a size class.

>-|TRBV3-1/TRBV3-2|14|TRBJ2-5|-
CASTGEGGGETQYF
TGTGCCAGCACCGGGGAGGGAGGGGGAGAGACCCAGTACTTC
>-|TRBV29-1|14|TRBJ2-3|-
CSVGQATSTDTQYF
TGCAGCGTTGGACAAGCTACTAGCACAGATACGCAGTATTTT
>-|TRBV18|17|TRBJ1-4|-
CASSPNSDTSTNEKLFF
TGTGCCAGCTCACCAAACTCGGACACATCAACTAATGAAAAACTGTTTTTT
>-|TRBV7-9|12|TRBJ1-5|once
CASTRGNQPQHF
TGTGCCAGCACCAGGGGCAATCAGCCCCAGCATTTT
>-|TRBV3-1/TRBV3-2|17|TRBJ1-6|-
CASSQEYAVSKNSPLHF
TGTGCCAGCAGCCAAGAGTACGCGGTAAGCAAGAATTCACCCCTCCACTTT
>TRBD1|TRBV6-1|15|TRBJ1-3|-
CASSEGAGGRNTIYF
TGTGCCAGCAGTGAAGGGGCAGGGGGGAGAAACACCATATATTTT
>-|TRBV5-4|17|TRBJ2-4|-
CASSFVTAVLAKNIQYF
TGTGCCAGCAGCTTCGTGACCGCCGTCCTAGCCAAAAACATTCAGTACTTC
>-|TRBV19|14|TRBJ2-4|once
CASSNVIAKNIQYF
TGTGCCAGTAGTAACGTGATAGCCAAAAACATTCAGTACTTC
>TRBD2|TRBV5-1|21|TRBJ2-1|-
CASSRPKTSGGAGGSYNEQFF
TGCGCCAGCAGCAGACCTAAAACCAGCGGGGGGGCCGGTGGGTCCTACAATGAGCAGTTCTTC
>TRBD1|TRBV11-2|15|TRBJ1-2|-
CASTRDSNGHYGYTF
TGTGCCAGCACCCGGGACAGCAATGGGCACTATGGCTACACCTTC
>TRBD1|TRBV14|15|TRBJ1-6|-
CASSPRQGINSPLHF
TGTGCCAGCAGCCCACGACAGGGGATTAATTCACCCCTCCACTTT
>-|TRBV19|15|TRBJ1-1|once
CASSIELGLWTEAFF
TGTGCCAGTAGTATAGAGTTAGGGTTATGGACTGAAGCTTTCTTT
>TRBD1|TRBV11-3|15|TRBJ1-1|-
CASSFLTGERTEAFF
TGTGCCAGCAGCTTCTTGACAGGGGAGAGGACTGAAGCTTTCTTT
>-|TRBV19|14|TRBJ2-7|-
CASSIGSGTYEQYF
TGTGCCAGTAGTATTGGTAGCGGCACGTACGAGCAGTACTTC
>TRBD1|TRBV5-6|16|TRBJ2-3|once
CASSRTGTGRTDTQYF
TGTGCCAGCAGCCGTACCGGGACAGGGCGCACAGATACGCAGTATTTT
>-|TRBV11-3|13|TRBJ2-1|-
CASSLGPVNEQFF
TGTGCCAGCAGCTTAGGTCCCGTCAATGAGCAGTTCTTC
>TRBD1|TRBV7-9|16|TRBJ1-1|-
CASSPYAGTANTEAFF
TGTGCCAGCAGCCCTTACGCCGGGACAGCGAACACTGAAGCTTTCTTT
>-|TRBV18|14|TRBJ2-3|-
CASSPGLGRDTQYF
TGTGCCAGCTCCCCGGGATTGGGGCGAGATACGCAGTATTTT
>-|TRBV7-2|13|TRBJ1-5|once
CASSQQANQPQHF
TGTGCCAGCAGTCAGCAGGCAAATCAGCCCCAGCATTTT
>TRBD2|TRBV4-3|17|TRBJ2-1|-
CASSQGVAGSSYNEQFF
TGCGCCAGCAGCCAAGGGGTAGCGGGAAGCTCCTACAATGAGCAGTTCTTC
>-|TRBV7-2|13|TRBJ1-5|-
CASSYGLNQPQHF
TGTGCCAGCAGCTACGGGCTAAATCAGCCCCAGCATTTT
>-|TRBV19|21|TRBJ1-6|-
CASSIYGGRRHSGSYNSPLHF
TGTGCCAGTAGTATTTATGGTGGCAGGAGACACTCGGGGTCCTATAATTCACCCCTCCACTTT
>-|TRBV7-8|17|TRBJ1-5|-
CASSPGGILGGNQPQHF
TGTGCCAGCAGCCCGGGTGGGATCCTAGGGGGAAATCAGCCCCAGCATTTT
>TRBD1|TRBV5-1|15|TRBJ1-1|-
CASSSQTGGGTEAFF
TGCGCCAGCAGCTCCCAGACAGGGGGAGGCACTGAAGCTTTCTTT
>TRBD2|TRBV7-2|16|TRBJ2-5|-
CASSLEPGGYQETQYF
TGTGCCAGCAGCTTAGAACCGGGGGGATACCAAGAGACCCAGTACTTC
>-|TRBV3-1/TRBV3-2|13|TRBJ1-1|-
CASSPRLNTEAFF
TGTGCCAGCAGCCCTCGATTGAACACTGAAGCTTTCTTT
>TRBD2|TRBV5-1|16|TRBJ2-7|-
CASSFSSGGFSYEQYF
TGCGCCAGCAGCTTTTCGAGCGGGGGGTTCTCCTACGAGCAGTACTTC
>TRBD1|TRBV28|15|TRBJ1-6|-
CASSLSGGRNSPLHF
TGTGCCAGCAGTTTATCAGGGGGTAGGAATTCACCCCTCCACTTT
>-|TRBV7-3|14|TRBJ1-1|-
CASSLRPEGTEAFF
TGTGCCAGCAGCTTAAGGCCGGAGGGCACTGAAGCTTTCTTT
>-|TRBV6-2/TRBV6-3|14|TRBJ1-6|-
CASSRTVRNSPLHF
TGTGCCAGCAGTCGGACTGTACGGAATTCACCCCTCCACTTT
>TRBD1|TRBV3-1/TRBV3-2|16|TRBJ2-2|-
CASRGLGQGLVGELFF
TGTGCCAGCAGGGGTCTAGGACAGGGTCTTGTCGGGGAGCTGTTTTTT
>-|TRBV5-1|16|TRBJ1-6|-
CASSQLQGMDNSPLHF
TGCGCCAGCAGCCAACTACAGGGTATGGACAATTCACCCCTCCACTTT
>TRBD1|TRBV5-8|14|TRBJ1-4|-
CASETGTGDEKLFF
TGTGCCAGCGAAACCGGGACAGGGGATGAAAAACTGTTTTTT
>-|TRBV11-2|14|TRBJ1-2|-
CASSLGDRPDGYTF
TGTGCCAGCAGCTTGGGCGACAGGCCCGATGGCTACACCTTC
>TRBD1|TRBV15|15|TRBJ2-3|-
CATSFTDRGTDTQYF
TGTGCCACCAGCTTCACGGACAGGGGCACAGATACGCAGTATTTT
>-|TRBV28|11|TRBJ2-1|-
CASSPTYEQFF
TGTGCCAGCAGTCCGACGTATGAGCAGTTCTTC
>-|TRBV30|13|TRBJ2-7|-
CAWSTDIENEQYF
TGTGCCTGGAGTACGGATATCGAGAACGAGCAGTACTTC
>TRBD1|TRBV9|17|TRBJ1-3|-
CASSPNLRQGARNTIYF
TGTGCCAGCAGCCCAAACTTACGACAGGGGGCGAGAAACACCATATATTTT
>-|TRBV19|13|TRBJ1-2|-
CASSIGQVDGYTF
TGTGCCAGTAGTATCGGGCAGGTCGATGGCTACACCTTC
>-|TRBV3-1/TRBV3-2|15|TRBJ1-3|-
CASSQSPVTGNTIYF
TGTGCCAGCAGCCAATCCCCAGTCACTGGAAACACCATATATTTT
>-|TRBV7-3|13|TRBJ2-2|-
CASSTGGTGELFF
TGTGCCAGCAGCACAGGCGGCACCGGGGAGCTGTTTTTT
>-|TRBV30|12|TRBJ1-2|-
CAWMGSFYGYTF
TGTGCCTGGATGGGGTCGTTCTATGGCTACACCTTC
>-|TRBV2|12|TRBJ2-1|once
CAGLQESNEQFF
TGTGCCGGACTCCAGGAGTCGAATGAGCAGTTCTTC
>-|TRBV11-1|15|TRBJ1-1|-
CASSSEGGPNTEAFF
TGTGCCAGCAGCTCAGAGGGGGGACCGAACACTGAAGCTTTCTTT
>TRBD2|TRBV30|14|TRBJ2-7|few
CAWSTGTSGYEQYF
TGTGCCTGGAGCACCGGGACTAGCGGATACGAGCAGTACTTC
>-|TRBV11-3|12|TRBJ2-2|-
CASSPNTGELFF
TGTGCCAGCAGCCCGAACACCGGGGAGCTGTTTTTT
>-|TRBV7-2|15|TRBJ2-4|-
CASSDRRIAKNIQYF
TGTGCCAGCAGCGACAGGAGGATTGCCAAAAACATTCAGTACTTC